A single sample is the source of the 26 T cell receptor beta chains below, sequenced in a study of T cells in Graves' hyperthyroidism and ophthalmopathy. RNA transcripts yielded amplified TCR beta CDR3 regions. A first-round RT-PCR of the TCR CDR3 used the HTBI primer set. MiXCR, applied by TCRdb to the multiplex PCR reads, yields one record per CDR3 protein. The data show 500,000 to 650,000 distinct CDR3 sequences, 14% seen once. Sequencing was carried out using blood. The receptors were gathered from a woman aged 45-65 years with Graves' ophthalmopathy.

At least ten counts were recorded for this clonotype. The chain recombines TRBV9 with TRBJ1-1; TRBD1 matches 8 bases. CDR1 and CDR2 (germline): SGDLS, YYNGEE. The trim removed 2 bases at V and 1 base at J, leaving 4 bases unmatched. This CDR3 is 15 amino acids long. The CDR3 bases are TGTGCCAGCAGCGTGGGGGGACAGGCGAACACTGAAGCTTTCTTT. It encodes CASSVGGQANTEAFF.

The V gene is TRBV27, the J gene TRBJ2-1; 8 nucleotides line up with TRBD2. V lost 1 base and J lost 4; bases outside the gene matches: 3. This CDR3 is 15 amino acids long. CDR1 MNHEY and CDR2 SMNVEV come from the germline V gene (reference sequence). The CDR3 protein is CASSLLGLGYNEQFF. The CDR3 DNA sequence: TGTGCCAGCAGTTTATTGGGACTAGGTTACAATGAGCAGTTCTTC.

This clonotype was observed at least ten times. The V gene is TRBV27, the J gene TRBJ2-3; maybe TRBD2 (5 bases). Germline-derived CDR1 and CDR2 are MNHEY and SMNVEV (reference sequence). The V gene lost 1 base and the J gene lost 3 bases, with 11 bases spanning the gap. The CDR3 extends over 15 amino acids. For the CDR3, the DNA is TGTGCCAGCAGTTTATTAGCGTTTGGGACAGATACGCAGTATTTT. This sequence encodes CASSLLAFGTDTQYF.

There are many counts of this clonotype. This chain links TRBV27 with TRBJ1-5; D is unclear. The germline V gene encodes CDR1 MNHEY and CDR2 SMNVEV (reference sequence). CDR3 length equals 13 residues. V gave up 6 bases and J gave up 1 base, with 7 bases separating them. The CDR3: CASSGRSNQPQHF. In DNA form, the CDR3 reads TGTGCCAGCAGCGGACGGAGCAATCAGCCCCAGCATTTT.

This clonotype was counted at least ten times. This sequence joins TRBV6-2 or TRBV6-3 and TRBJ1-5, with D tentatively TRBD1 (6 bases). The germline CDR1 and CDR2 sequences are MNHEY and SVGEGT. CDR3 length equals 14 residues. The germline V and J ends were trimmed by 1 base and 3 bases, with 7 bases remaining between them. CDR3 in DNA: TGTGCCAGCAGTTACTACAGGGACAATCAGCCCCAGCATTTT. Translating gives CASSYYRDNQPQHF.

This clonotype was recorded at least ten times. The chain is built from TRBV7-2 and TRBJ2-7; 7 bases agree with TRBD1. CDR3 size: 14 residues. The ends lost 5 bases at V and 2 bases at J; junction bases unmatched: 6. Germline V gives CDR1 SGHTA, CDR2 FQGNSA. The CDR3 here is CASSRDSSTYEQYF. The CDR3 region has the DNA TGTGCCAGCAGCCGGGACAGCTCAACCTACGAGCAGTACTTC.

The CDR3 DNA follows: TGTGCCATCAGTGAGTCTACGGGAAGCACAGATACGCAGTATTTT. Its protein is CAISESTGSTDTQYF. The J gene is TRBJ2-3, the V gene TRBV10-3, with a weak D call TRBD2 (5 bases). In germline, CDR1 is ENHRY, CDR2 SYGVKD. Trimming stripped 0 bases from V and 0 bases from J, with 7 bases between. The CDR3 has 15 amino acids.

This clonotype has a count of ten or more. The junction and the germline gene differ at one end; a read error may be behind it. CDR3 in amino acids: CASSLVQASGGSFTNTQYF. The CDR3 nucleotides read TGTGCCAGCAGCTTAGTGCAGGCTAGCGGAGGAAGCTTCACAAATACGCAGTATTTT. V is TRBV11-2 and J is TRBJ2-3, with 7 bases matching TRBD2. The CDR3 consists of 19 residues. The V gene's germline CDR1 is SGHAT and CDR2 FQNNGV.

In the case of this clonotype: Given a much more abundant clone one base away, this may be a read error. The V and J genes are TRBV7-2 and TRBJ2-3, with D possibly matching TRBD2 (6 bases). The CDR3 runs 14 residues. CDR1 is SGHTA and CDR2 is FQGNSA in the germline V gene. CDR3 in amino acids: CASGLRDSVDTQYF. Written as DNA, the CDR3 is TGTGCCAGCGGCTTGCGGGACTCTGTAGATACGCAGTATTTT.

This clonotype was seen ten or more times. This sequence joins TRBV28 and TRBJ2-3; a weak D match, TRBD1 (5 bases). This CDR3 spans 15 amino acids. V lost 3 bases, J lost 0 bases, and 10 bases lay in between. CDR1 is MDHEN and CDR2 is SYDVKM in the germline V gene. The CDR3 region has the DNA TGTGCCAGCAGTTTTGGTGGGGCTAGCACAGATACGCAGTATTTT. Translated: CASSFGGASTDTQYF.

This clonotype was picked up many times. The rearrangement uses TRBV18 and TRBJ1-3; D is undetermined. The V end lost 2 bases, the J end lost 1 base, and 6 bases lay between the germline ends. Germline CDR1 reads KGHSH; CDR2 reads LQKENI. CDR3 length equals 14 residues. The DNA for the CDR3 is TGTGCCAGCTCACCAGGGTTATCTGGAAACACCATATATTTT. Its translation: CASSPGLSGNTIYF.

This clonotype was counted between two and nine times. The chain has TRBV6-1 and TRBJ1-1; 10 nucleotides agree with TRBD1. This CDR3 comprises 16 residues. Per the germline V gene, CDR1 is MNHNS and CDR2 is SASEGT. Unmatched junction bases numbered 8, after V lost 6 bases and J lost 1 base. The CDR3 is CASRLRDRGPNTEAFF. The CDR3 DNA follows: TGTGCCAGCAGACTCCGGGACAGGGGCCCGAACACTGAAGCTTTCTTT.

At least ten counts were recorded for this clonotype. The genes are TRBV5-6 and TRBJ2-3; D gene ambiguous. The CDR3 consists of 11 residues. Germline CDR1 is SGHDT and CDR2 is YYEEEE. Trimming took 4 bases from V and 6 from J, leaving 6 bases between them. As DNA, the CDR3 is TGTGCCAGCAGCGGCCCGGATACGCAGTATTTT. Translating it yields CASSGPDTQYF.

V and J are TRBV19 and TRBJ1-2; 12 positions match TRBD1. The CDR3 consists of 18 residues. After removal of 5 bases from V and 1 base from J, the junction contained 11 bases not matched to a gene. Germline V lookup: CDR1 LNHDA, CDR2 SQIVND (reference sequence). CDR3 sequence reads: CASSPQRDRGRGNYGYTF. CDR3 nucleotide sequence: TGTGCCAGTAGTCCTCAACGGGACAGGGGGCGTGGTAACTATGGCTACACCTTC.

This clonotype was observed many times. V is TRBV12-3 or TRBV12-4 and J is TRBJ2-3, with 11 bases matching TRBD2. Trimming took 7 bases from V and 2 from J; bases not matched to a gene: 14. The CDR3 runs to 18 residues. The CDR3 loop is CASTKMGLAVLHTDTQYF. The DNA for the CDR3 is TGTGCCAGCACCAAGATGGGACTAGCGGTTCTGCACACAGATACGCAGTATTTT.

This clonotype has ten or more counts. The chain recombines TRBV9 with TRBJ2-3; the D gene could be TRBD1 or TRBD2 (5 bases each). The CDR3 consists of 15 residues. Germline values: CDR1 SGDLS, CDR2 YYNGEE. V was shortened by 4 bases and J by 0 bases, with 12 bases between the two germline ends. Here the CDR3 DNA reads TGTGCCAGCAGCTTCGGGACCCTTAGCACAGATACGCAGTATTTT. Translation: CASSFGTLSTDTQYF.

This clonotype was recorded at least ten times. The chain joins TRBV2 to TRBJ2-3; 12 nucleotides align to TRBD2. CDR1 SNHLY and CDR2 FYNNEI come from the germline V gene. V lost 5 bases, J lost 4 bases, and 10 bases stayed unmatched. The CDR3 sequence is 17 residues long. This CDR3 is CASSQSRLAGAPDTQYF. CDR3 in DNA: TGTGCCAGCAGTCAAAGCCGACTAGCGGGAGCCCCAGATACGCAGTATTTT.

This clonotype showed up many times. The rearrangement uses TRBV3-1 and TRBJ1-2, with D maybe TRBD1 (5 bases). CDR1 and CDR2 (germline): LGHDT, YNNKEL (reference sequence). There are 14 residues in the CDR3. The V gene lost 6 bases and the J gene lost 4 bases, with 15 bases spanning the gap. The CDR3 nucleotides read TGTGCCAGCAGTACCACCGGGACTCTCTATGGCTACACCTTC. Protein: CASSTTGTLYGYTF.

This clonotype was detected ten times or more. The genes are TRBV28 and TRBJ2-2; D remains unclear. The V gene lost 6 bases and the J gene lost 0 bases, with 8 bases spanning the gap. Germline V CDR1 and CDR2: MDHEN, SYDVKM. There are 14 residues in the CDR3. CDR3 loop: CASRLYTNTGELFF. The DNA of the CDR3 is TGTGCCAGCAGACTCTACACGAACACCGGGGAGCTGTTTTTT. Based on the CDR3 plus reference TRBV28 and TRBJ2-2, the full variable domain is DVKVTQSSRYLVKRTGEKVFLECVQDMDHENMFWYRQDPGLGLRLIYFSYDVKMKEKGDIPEGYSVSREKKERFSLILESASTNQTSMYLCASRLYTNTGELFFGEGSRLTVL.

At least ten counts were recorded for this clonotype. J is TRBJ1-4 and V is TRBV6-1, with D possibly matching TRBD1 (6 bases). The CDR3 is 15 amino acids. V lost 5 bases and J 8 bases, leaving 18 bases between the germline ends. Germline V gives CDR1 MNHNS, CDR2 SASEGT. The CDR3 nucleotides are TGTGCCAGCAGTTATAGGGGCTCGGGACACGAAAAACTGTTTTTT. It specifies CASSYRGSGHEKLFF.

Only a few counts were recorded for this clonotype. The J gene is TRBJ2-1, the V gene TRBV5-1, with 11 bases that match TRBD2. Per germline, CDR1 SGHRS and CDR2 YFSETQ. The length of the CDR3 is 16 residues. The junction had 9 bases not matched to a gene; V was cut back by 4 bases and J by 6 bases. The CDR3 nucleotides are TGCGCCAGCAGCCATGCCTACGGACTAGCGGGCAATGAGCAGTTCTTC. Protein product: CASSHAYGLAGNEQFF. Combining the CDR3 with reference TRBV5-1 and TRBJ2-1 gives the whole variable domain KAGVTQTPRYLIKTRGQQVTLSCSPISGHRSVSWYQQTPGQGLQFLFEYFSETQRNKGNFPGRFSGRQFSNSRSEMNVSTLELGDSALYLCASSHAYGLAGNEQFFGPGTRLTVL.

This clonotype was seen only a few times. The rearrangement uses TRBV30 and TRBJ2-3; D remains ambiguous. The CDR3 length is 12 residues. Germline V gene lookup returns CDR1 GTSNPN and CDR2 SVGIG (reference sequence). V gave up 0 bases and J gave up 2 bases, with 3 bases separating them. The CDR3 loop is CAWSVLTDTQYF. CDR3 DNA sequence: TGTGCCTGGAGTGTACTCACAGATACGCAGTATTTT.

This clonotype was found many times. This chain connects TRBV5-1 to TRBJ2-1, with 10 bases fitting TRBD2. This CDR3 has 14 amino acids. CDR1 and CDR2 from the germline V gene are SGHRS and YFSETQ. V trimming: 2 bases; J trimming: 9 bases; junction bases outside the gene matches: 5. The CDR3 nucleotides read TGCGCCAGCAGCTTTAGTCTAGCGGGAGTTGAGCAGTTCTTC. Protein sequence: CASSFSLAGVEQFF.

There are a few counts of this clonotype. J is TRBJ2-7 and V is TRBV28; D might be TRBD1 (5 bases). This CDR3 has 14 residues. Germline V lookup: CDR1 MDHEN, CDR2 SYDVKM. V was pared by 4 bases and J by 6 bases, with 16 bases between. The CDR3 loop is CASSSPTVTTEQYF. The DNA for the CDR3 is TGTGCCAGCAGTTCCCCGACAGTAACTACCGAGCAGTACTTC. Looking up the rest from reference TRBV28 and TRBJ2-7 gives the full variable domain: DVKVTQSSRYLVKRTGEKVFLECVQDMDHENMFWYRQDPGLGLRLIYFSYDVKMKEKGDIPEGYSVSREKKERFSLILESASTNQTSMYLCASSSPTVTTEQYFGPGTRLTVT.

This clonotype was counted between two and nine times. J is TRBJ1-5 and V is TRBV28; 8 bases are shared with TRBD1. The CDR3 sequence is 16 residues long. J lost 5 bases, V lost 3 bases, and 9 bases had no gene match. CDR1 and CDR2 (germline): MDHEN, SYDVKM. DNA for the CDR3: TGTGCCAGCAGTTTGGCGGGCAGGGGGCCGGATCAGCCCCAGCATTTT. Translated: CASSLAGRGPDQPQHF.

Ten or more counts support this clonotype. The J gene is TRBJ2-7, the V gene TRBV20-1; D may be TRBD2 (6 bases). CDR1 is DFQATT, CDR2 SNEGSKA, per germline (reference sequence). Trimming removed 8 bases from V and 2 bases from J, with 19 bases in between. This CDR3 is built from 14 residues. The CDR3 DNA follows: TGCAGTACGGTGACTTCGCGGGGAACCTACGAGCAGTACTTC. This encodes CSTVTSRGTYEQYF.